Below, 10 T cell receptor beta chains from the same sample are listed, as sequenced in a study of identical twins. TCRdb reprocessed the 5' RACE reads via MiXCR and lists one record per CDR3 protein. The sample yields around 340,000 distinct CDR3 sequences, about 12% seen once. These same records also appear under a second study, on yellow fever vaccine responses in identical twins.

Input material: CD8+ T cells sorted from blood. These receptors were obtained from a woman aged 18-30 years in good health.

The genes are TRBV15 and TRBJ2-2, with 8 positions matching TRBD2. Germline CDR1 reads LNHNV; CDR2 reads YYDKDF (reference sequence). The CDR3 has 15 amino acids. V dropped 1 base and J dropped 4; count of bases not matched to a gene: 2. The CDR3 coding sequence is TGTGCCACCAGCAGAGTGCTAGCGGGCACCGGGGAGCTGTTTTTT. It encodes CATSRVLAGTGELFF.

This clonotype was seen only a few times. The CDR3 coding sequence is TGTGCCAGCACCAAAAGGGCCGGGGAGCTGTTTTTT. Encoded protein: CASTKRAGELFF. The chain couples TRBV28 to TRBJ2-2; D is unresolved. Germline CDR1 MDHEN, CDR2 SYDVKM. Deletions cut 7 bases from V and 6 bases from J, with 9 bases between. The CDR3 contains 12 residues.

Regarding this clonotype: One base away lies a much larger clone, so this may be a sequencing read error. The genes are TRBV28 and TRBJ2-1; the D is unclear. The V gene's germline CDR1 is MDHEN and CDR2 SYDVKM. V lost 3 bases, J lost 6 bases, and 3 bases lay in between. CDR3 size: 11 residues. The CDR3: CASSFANEQFF. The CDR3 DNA reads TGTGCCAGCAGTTTCGCCAATGAGCAGTTCTTC.

Many counts were recorded for this clonotype. The chain recombines TRBV6-5 with TRBJ2-2, with a weak D call TRBD2 (5 bases). The CDR3 runs to 18 residues. Trimming removed 3 bases from V and 1 base from J, with 18 bases in between. CDR1 MNHEY and CDR2 SVGAGI come from the germline V gene. DNA of the CDR3: TGTGCCAGCAGTTATTCTAGTATGCCGGGAATGAACACCGGGGAGCTGTTTTTT. This gives the protein CASSYSSMPGMNTGELFF.

This clonotype has just a few counts. This chain joins TRBV6-8 and TRBJ2-1; D remains ambiguous. The CDR3 sequence is 14 residues long. V was shortened by 6 bases and J by 6 bases, with 15 bases between the two germline ends. Germline lookup yields CDR1 MNHGY and CDR2 SAAAGT. CDR3 sequence reads: CASSEIPPCNEQFF. CDR3 bases: TGTGCCAGCAGCGAAATACCCCCATGCAATGAGCAGTTCTTC.

In its sample, this clonotype was seen a few times. The chain couples TRBV2 to TRBJ2-7; tentatively, D is TRBD1 or TRBD2 (5 bases each). CDR3 length: 16 amino acids. From germline, CDR1 is SNHLY and CDR2 FYNNEI. V lost 2 bases, J lost 2 bases, and 16 bases lay in between. CDR3 sequence: CASSESGNLGAYEQYV. CDR3 DNA sequence: TGTGCCAGCAGTGAATCCGGGAATCTAGGGGCCTACGAGCAGTACGTC.

V and J are TRBV6-1 and TRBJ2-1; D may match TRBD1 or TRBD2 (7 bases each). The CDR3 totals 15 residues. Germline CDR1 MNHNS, CDR2 SASEGT. The ends were cut back, 10 bases at V and 10 bases at J, with 26 bases in the middle. CDR3 bases: TGTGCCACCAATGATCAGGGGGGGGCCCCTGGGGAGCAGTTCTTC. As protein: CATNDQGGAPGEQFF.

The rearrangement joins TRBV20-1 to TRBJ2-3; 9 bases are a match to TRBD2. V gave up 5 bases and J gave up 3 bases; unmatched junction bases: 12. CDR3 size: 16 residues. The germline V gene encodes CDR1 DFQATT and CDR2 SNEGSKA (reference sequence). The CDR3 DNA sequence: TGCAGTGCTCCCAGCCCCGCGGGAGGGGGTACAGATACGCAGTATTTT. Its protein is CSAPSPAGGGTDTQYF.

This clonotype has more than one count but fewer than ten. The V call is TRBV10-3, the J call TRBJ1-1; D is unclear. Per the germline V gene, CDR1 is ENHRY and CDR2 is SYGVKD. The CDR3 is 12 residues long. The V and J ends lost 4 bases and 10 bases respectively, with 13 bases between them. The CDR3 loop is CAISVGDRIAFF. The CDR3 nucleotides read TGTGCCATCAGTGTTGGAGATAGAATAGCTTTCTTT.

The table lists this clonotype with a few counts. This chain connects TRBV9 to TRBJ2-5; 8 bases fit TRBD2. CDR1 is SGDLS and CDR2 is YYNGEE in the germline V gene. The CDR3 spans 18 residues. V was clipped by 0 bases and J by 5 bases; unmatched bases: 15. CDR3 sequence (DNA): TGTGCCAGCAGCGTAGGGCGGGGGGACAAGACGGGGGTGGAGACCCAGTACTTC. It codes for CASSVGRGDKTGVETQYF.